This TCR beta chain was recorded in a study of human T cells and chemical hapten exposure (dated by TCRdb to the early 2020s). In terms of the full investigation: For sensitization, 2% DPC in acetone was applied to a roughly 2 cm by roughly 2 cm area of upper inner arm skin. Patients additionally received weekly therapeutic DPC doses to the scalp throughout the roughly 25-week study period. Peripheral blood TCR repertoire changes were tracked in vivo in alopecia patients during primary and secondary sensitization to the hapten diphenylcyclopropenone (DPC). About 30 alopecia patients provided blood for TCR sequencing at one to four time points (pre-sensitization, 2, 6 and 24 weeks). Blood samples were taken from patients before sensitization (week 0) and then at 2, 6 and about 24 weeks after DPC sensitization. Patch tests used Finn chambers with 0.01% DPC on the upper back, scored after 6 days by International Contact Dermatitis Research Group standards. The patient cohort, mostly female, included alopecia areata with under or over 50% scalp involvement, alopecia totalis and alopecia universalis. Libraries were pooled for sequencing, and per-sample TCR yields varied mainly because of small differences in library volumes within the pool.

Broader findings and caveats from the paper: Significantly more large CDR3 similarity clusters were formed by expanded TCRs than by pre-sensitization or healthy control sets, consistent with antigen-driven responses. Alopecia, a presumed autoimmune disease, was present in all patients, so the immune response of the patients might differ from that of healthy individuals. Repeated subsampling changed both the strength of the expansion versus patch-test correlation and the threshold at which that correlation became significant. Patch test score was positively correlated with the number of PT1 expanded TCRs, with significance at thresholds 8, 16 and 32 but not at 4. DPC sensitization did not change how many TCRs were above 1 in 1000 frequency, and no evidence was found of alterations in global repertoire structure.

Library construction relied on RACE. Sequencer: NextSeq 500. Library preparation attached unique molecular identifiers to individual cDNA molecules for quantitative, reproducible TCR counting. From each blood RNA sample, both TCR alpha and TCR beta chains were sequenced. The paper's processing steps were these. The median number of TCRs per sample was approximately 98,000, ranging from 23,224 to 690,600. V, J and CDR3 annotation of the TCR reads was performed with the Decombinator software suite. Every sample was subsampled to the same number of TCRs (28,000) for the PS versus PT1 abundance plots. Expanded TCRs were defined as absent before sensitization and observed at least eight times at the 2-week time point. The raw public data were reprocessed by TCRdb itself: fastp quality trimming at Q25, MiXCR clonotype calling, in-frame beta chains only. Identical CDR3 proteins give one entry, which carries the most common genes and DNA. The V and J calls were determined by TCRdb, not by the authors. The sample table records approximately 120,000 distinct CDR3 sequences; roughly 9% of these occur just once. About 3.4% of the sample is held by the ten biggest clonotypes.

The sample's time point label, decoded: patch test 2, 6 weeks after DPC sensitization. What the treatment or condition label conveys for this sample: therapeutic diphenylcyclopropenone sensitization with weekly scalp DPC. At each patch-test visit, blood was drawn before the patch test was applied. To be eligible, patients had to be aged 18 to 70, diagnosed with alopecia and judged suitable for DPC therapy, while pregnant patients were excluded. Total RNA was extracted from unfractionated whole blood collected in Tempus Blood RNA tubes. With regard to this clonotype: The antigen this receptor binds is unknown. No base-level quality is on record; no much larger clone is a single base apart.

CDR1 KGHDR and CDR2 SFDVKD were looked up in the germline V gene. Reading from cysteine to phenylalanine, the CDR3 counts 17 amino acids. The read is trimmed to its CDR3 DNA, 51 bases read in frame from base 1. Relative to germline, V is 1 base shorter and J is 5 bases shorter, with 18 bases between their ends. The chain was built from TRBV24-1 and TRBJ2-3; the D gene is perhaps TRBD2, on 6 matching bases. Sequencing was performed on whole blood, taken in connection with sensitization to the hapten diphenylcyclopropenone (DPC). The source is a woman aged 40 to 50 with alopecia areata. Some clones in this sample may be carry-over from other donors' samples. The nucleotide sequence is given as TGTGCCACCAGTGATTTCATGGGGACTTCCGCCGGAGATACGCAGTATTTT. It encodes CATSDFMGTSAGDTQYF.